The T cell receptor (beta chain) under discussion was sequenced for a study of response to subunit inactivated influenza vaccine. This clonotype was observed many times. TCRdb reprocessed the RT-PCR reads with MiXCR, giving one entry per CDR3 protein. The repertoire consists of over 650,000 distinct CDR3 sequences, with about a fifth occurring once and the leading ten covering about a tenth. The V segment lost 4 bases and the J segment 8 bases; nucleotides outside the gene matches: 5. CDR3 length equals 12 residues. The V gene's germline CDR1 is SGHRS and CDR2 YFSETQ. The specimen comprised PBMCs from blood, sampled roughly 5 days after vaccination. The TCR comes from a man in his forties or fifties who received an inactivated influenza vaccine. The chain employs TRBV5-1 and TRBJ1-2, with TRBD1 matching over 7 bases. Written as DNA, the CDR3 is TGCGCCAGCAGCGAGGGGGCGGGAGGCTACACCTTC. Translation: CASSEGAGGYTF.